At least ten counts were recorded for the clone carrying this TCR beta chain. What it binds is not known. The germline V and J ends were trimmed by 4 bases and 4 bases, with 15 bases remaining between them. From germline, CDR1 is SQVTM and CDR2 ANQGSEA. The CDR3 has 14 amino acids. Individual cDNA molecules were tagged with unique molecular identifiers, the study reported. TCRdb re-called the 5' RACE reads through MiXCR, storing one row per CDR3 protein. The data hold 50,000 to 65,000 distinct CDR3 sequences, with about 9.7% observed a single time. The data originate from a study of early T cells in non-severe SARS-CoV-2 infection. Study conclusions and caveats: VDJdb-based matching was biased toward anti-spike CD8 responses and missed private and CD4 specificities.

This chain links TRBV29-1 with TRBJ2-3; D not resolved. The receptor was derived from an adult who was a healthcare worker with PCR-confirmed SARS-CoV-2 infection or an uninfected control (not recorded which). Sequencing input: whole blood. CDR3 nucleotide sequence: TGCAGCGTTGTTCTGGGTTGGAAGGCAGATACGCAGTATTTT. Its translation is CSVVLGWKADTQYF.